This is a list of T cell receptor beta chains from one sample in a study of cytomegalovirus exposure and HLA in healthy donors. Clones were sequenced by immunoSEQ multiplex PCR, and TCRdb holds only the in-frame ones, with some missing. This table has about 98,000 clones, about 74% appearing once. Sequencing input: PBMCs. The receptor source for this set is a male donor in good health and CMV-seropositive. Each CDR3 is given with its conserved first and last residue. A D gene is named only where the DNA matches it firmly. Expanded clones get a size class; other rows say once, few or many, or leave the size out.

abundance,v_gene,len,j_gene,d_gene,CDR3aa,CDR3nt
NA,TRBV6-6,12,TRBJ2-2,NA,CASSPGPGELFF,TGTGCCAGCAGCCCAGGGCCCGGGGAGCTGTTTTTT
NA,TRBV4-1,16,TRBJ2-6,NA,CASSQEIGVGANVLTF,TGCGCCAGCAGCCAAGAAATCGGGGTTGGGGCCAACGTCCTGACTTTC
NA,TRBV7-2,15,TRBJ2-5,NA,CASSLDRQGGETQYF,TGTGCCAGCAGCTTAGATAGGCAGGGCGGCGAGACCCAGTACTTC
NA,TRBV18,13,TRBJ1-6,NA,CASSVAEQRALHF,TGTGCCAGCTCGGTGGCGGAGCAGAGGGCCCTCCACTTT
NA,TRBV5-1,12,TRBJ2-3,NA,CASSLVVDTQYF,TGCGCCAGCAGCTTGGTCGTAGATACGCAGTATTTT
once,TRBV5-1,14,TRBJ1-1,NA,CASSLTGTNTEAFF,TGCGCCAGCAGCTTAACAGGGACGAACACTGAAGCTTTCTTT
NA,TRBV5-1,15,TRBJ2-1,NA,CASSLVGGSHNEQFF,TGCGCCAGCAGCTTGGTGGGAGGTTCCCACAATGAGCAGTTCTTC
once,TRBV30,16,TRBJ1-1,TRBD1,CAWRRRGQGGRTEAFF,TGTGCCTGGAGACGAAGAGGACAGGGTGGGCGCACTGAAGCTTTCTTT
NA,TRBV7-8,16,TRBJ2-1,TRBD2,CASSLSGGGSYNEQFF,TGTGCCAGCAGTCTTAGCGGCGGGGGCTCCTACAATGAGCAGTTCTTC
once,TRBV7-9,13,TRBJ2-5,NA,CASSLGPQETQYF,TGTGCCAGCAGCTTAGGGCCCCAAGAGACCCAGTACTTC
NA,TRBV28,17,TRBJ2-7,TRBD2,CASSTPGAGGRRYEQYF,TGTGCCAGCAGTACCCCGGGGGCGGGAGGGAGAAGGTACGAGCAGTACTTC
NA,TRBV28,14,TRBJ2-7,NA,CASSSPGAGYEQYF,TGTGCCAGCAGTTCTCCTGGGGCCGGCTACGAGCAGTACTTC
NA,TRBV5-1,19,TRBJ2-3,TRBD2,CASSLGGGGRAFGTDTQYF,TGCGCCAGCAGCTTGGGCGGAGGCGGGAGGGCCTTTGGCACAGATACGCAGTATTTT
NA,TRBV27,12,TRBJ2-1,TRBD2,CASSLTSGRQFF,TGTGCCAGCAGCTTGACTAGCGGGAGGCAGTTCTTC
NA,TRBV15,17,TRBJ2-1,TRBD2,CATSSGLAGVSRNEQFF,TGTGCCACCAGCAGTGGGCTAGCGGGAGTATCTCGCAATGAGCAGTTCTTC
NA,TRBV28,14,TRBJ2-7,TRBD1,CATRRTGEPHEQYF,TGTGCCACCCGGAGGACAGGGGAACCACACGAGCAGTACTTC
NA,TRBV10-2,14,TRBJ2-1,TRBD2,CASSVAGGGNEQFF,TGCGCCAGCAGTGTAGCGGGAGGGGGCAATGAGCAGTTCTTC
NA,TRBV7-2,15,TRBJ2-3,TRBD1,CASSRGQGAVDTQYF,TGTGCCAGCAGCCGCGGACAGGGGGCGGTAGATACGCAGTATTTT
NA,TRBV7-8,15,TRBJ1-5,NA,CASSLTTRSNQPQHF,TGTGCCAGCAGCTTAACCACGAGGAGCAATCAGCCCCAGCATTTT
once,TRBV15,15,TRBJ2-7,TRBD1,CATSRDAGQGYEQYF,TGTGCCACCAGCAGAGATGCGGGACAGGGATACGAGCAGTACTTC
NA,TRBV2,17,TRBJ2-5,TRBD2,CASSDGTSGLLEETQYF,TGTGCCAGCAGTGATGGGACTAGCGGGCTCCTGGAAGAGACCCAGTACTTC
NA,TRBV21-1,15,TRBJ2-7,NA,CASSKVAGESYEQYF,TGTGCCAGCAGCAAAGTAGCAGGGGAGAGCTACGAGCAGTACTTC
few,TRBV6-4,15,TRBJ2-7,TRBD2,CASSLVSGSTSEQYF,TGTGCCAGCAGTCTGGTTAGCGGGAGCACCTCCGAGCAGTACTTC
NA,TRBV29-1,15,TRBJ2-7,NA,CSVEGGDTFSYEQYF,TGCAGCGTTGAAGGTGGTGACACCTTTTCCTACGAGCAGTACTTC
NA,TRBV2,20,TRBJ2-1,NA,CASSETDLTRLRGSYNEQFF,TGTGCCAGCAGTGAAACAGACCTGACGAGACTACGAGGCTCCTACAATGAGCAGTTCTTC
once,TRBV5-1,16,TRBJ1-6,NA,CASSLAASSYNSPLHF,TGCGCCAGCAGCTTGGCCGCGAGCTCCTATAATTCACCCCTCCACTTT
NA,TRBV5-1,13,TRBJ2-5,NA,CASSLEGSKLGYF,TGCGCCAGCAGCTTAGAGGGATCCAAACTGGGATACTTC
NA,TRBV28,15,TRBJ2-3,TRBD2,CASSLAGGARDTQYF,TGTGCCAGCAGTCTAGCGGGAGGGGCCCGGGATACGCAGTATTTT